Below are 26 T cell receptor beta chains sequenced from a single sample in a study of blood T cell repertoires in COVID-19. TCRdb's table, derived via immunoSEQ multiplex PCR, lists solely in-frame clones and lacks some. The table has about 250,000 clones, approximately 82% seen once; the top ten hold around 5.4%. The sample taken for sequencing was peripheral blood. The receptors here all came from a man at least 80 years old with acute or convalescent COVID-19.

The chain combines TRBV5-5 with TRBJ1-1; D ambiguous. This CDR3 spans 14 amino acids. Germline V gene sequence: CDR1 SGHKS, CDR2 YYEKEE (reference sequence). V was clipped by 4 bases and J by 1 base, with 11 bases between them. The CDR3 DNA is TGTGCCAGCAGCGGAGCAGACTCGAACACTGAAGCTTTCTTT. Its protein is CASSGADSNTEAFF.

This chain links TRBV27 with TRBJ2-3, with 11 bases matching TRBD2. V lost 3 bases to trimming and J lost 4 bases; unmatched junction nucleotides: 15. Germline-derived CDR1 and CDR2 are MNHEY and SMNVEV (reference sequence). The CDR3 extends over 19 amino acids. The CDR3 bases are TGTGCCAGCAGTTTCCTAACTAGCGGGAGTACGTTGTTGGCAGATACGCAGTATTTT. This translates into CASSFLTSGSTLLADTQYF.

The CDR3 region has the DNA TGCGCCAGCAGCTCGGACTTCTCTGGAAACACCATATATTTT. Translated, it gives CASSSDFSGNTIYF. This chain joins TRBV5-1 and TRBJ1-3, with D unclear. V was cut by 3 bases and J by 0 bases, with 7 bases left in between. Germline loops: CDR1 SGHRS, CDR2 YFSETQ. The length of the CDR3 is 14 residues.

The CDR3: CSVGQGAVDEQYF. CDR3 nucleotide sequence: TGCAGCGTTGGACAGGGGGCCGTGGACGAGCAGTACTTC. The rearrangement uses TRBV29-1 and TRBJ2-7; 10 nucleotides agree with TRBD1. Germline CDR1 is SQVTM and CDR2 is ANQGSEA. Unmatched junction bases numbered 5, after V lost 4 bases and J lost 5 bases. CDR3 length: 13 amino acids.

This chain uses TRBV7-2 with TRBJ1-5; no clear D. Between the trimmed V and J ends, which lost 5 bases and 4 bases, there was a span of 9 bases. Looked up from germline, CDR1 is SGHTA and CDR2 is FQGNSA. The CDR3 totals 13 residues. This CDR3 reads CASSPPGNQPQHF. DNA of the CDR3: TGTGCCAGCAGCCCACCGGGGAATCAGCCCCAGCATTTT.

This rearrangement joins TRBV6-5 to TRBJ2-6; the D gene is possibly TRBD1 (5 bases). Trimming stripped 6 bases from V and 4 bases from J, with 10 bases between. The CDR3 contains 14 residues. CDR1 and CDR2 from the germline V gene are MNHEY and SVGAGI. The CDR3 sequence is CASRWGYGANVLTF. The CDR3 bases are TGTGCCAGCAGATGGGGCTACGGGGCCAACGTCCTGACTTTC.

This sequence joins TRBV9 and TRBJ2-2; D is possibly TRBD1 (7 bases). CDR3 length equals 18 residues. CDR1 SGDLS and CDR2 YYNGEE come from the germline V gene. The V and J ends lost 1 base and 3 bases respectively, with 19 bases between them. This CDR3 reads CASSVSNGAGGYTGELFF. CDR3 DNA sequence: TGTGCCAGCAGCGTATCTAACGGGGCAGGGGGGTACACCGGGGAGCTGTTTTTT.

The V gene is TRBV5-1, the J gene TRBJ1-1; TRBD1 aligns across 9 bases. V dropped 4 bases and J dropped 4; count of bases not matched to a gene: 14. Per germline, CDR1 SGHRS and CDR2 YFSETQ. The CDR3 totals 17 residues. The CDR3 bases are TGCGCCAGCAGCATCTCCGGGACAGGGTCAATCGGCACTGAAGCTTTCTTT. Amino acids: CASSISGTGSIGTEAFF.

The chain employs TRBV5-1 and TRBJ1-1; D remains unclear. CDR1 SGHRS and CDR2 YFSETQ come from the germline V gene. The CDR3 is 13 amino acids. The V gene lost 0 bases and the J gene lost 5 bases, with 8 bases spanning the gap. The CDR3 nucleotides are TGCGCCAGCAGCTTGGAGACGGGAACTGAAGCTTTCTTT. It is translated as CASSLETGTEAFF.

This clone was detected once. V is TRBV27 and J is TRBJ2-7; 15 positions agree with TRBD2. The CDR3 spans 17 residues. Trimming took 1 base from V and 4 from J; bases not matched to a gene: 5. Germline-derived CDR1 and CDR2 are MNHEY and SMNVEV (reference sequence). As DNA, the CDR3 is TGTGCCAGCAGTTTATTTTGGACTAGCGGGAGGGCTTACGAGCAGTACTTC. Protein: CASSLFWTSGRAYEQYF.

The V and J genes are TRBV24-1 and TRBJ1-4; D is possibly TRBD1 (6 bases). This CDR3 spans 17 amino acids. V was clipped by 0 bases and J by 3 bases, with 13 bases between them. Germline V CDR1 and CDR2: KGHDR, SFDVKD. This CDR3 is CATSDLRQGPANEKLFF. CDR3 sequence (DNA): TGTGCCACCAGTGATTTGCGGCAGGGGCCCGCTAATGAAAAACTGTTTTTT.

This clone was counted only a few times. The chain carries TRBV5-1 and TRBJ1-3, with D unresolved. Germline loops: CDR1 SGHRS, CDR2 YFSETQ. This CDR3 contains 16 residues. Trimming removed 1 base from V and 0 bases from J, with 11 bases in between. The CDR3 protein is CASSLSTVGSGNTIYF. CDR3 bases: TGCGCCAGCAGCTTGTCCACCGTCGGCTCTGGAAACACCATATATTTT.

CDR3 bases: TGTGCCAGCAGCTGGAAGACGGGACAGGGCACAGATACGCAGTATTTT. Its protein product is CASSWKTGQGTDTQYF. The V gene is TRBV5-4, the J gene TRBJ2-3; 8 bases agree with TRBD1. The germline V gene has CDR1 SGHNT and CDR2 YYREEE (reference sequence). Trimming at V came to 3 bases and at J to 1 base, leaving 7 bases not matched to a gene. The CDR3 sequence is 16 residues long.

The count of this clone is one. The CDR3 reads CASSNGGKTYEQYF. The CDR3 bases are TGTGCCAGCTCGAACGGCGGGAAGACTTACGAGCAGTACTTC. V usage is TRBV18 and J usage is TRBJ2-7; weak D call: TRBD2 (6 bases). The CDR3 contains 14 residues. Germline CDR1 and CDR2: KGHSH and LQKENI. Trimming cost V 6 bases and J 4 bases, with 16 bases left between them.

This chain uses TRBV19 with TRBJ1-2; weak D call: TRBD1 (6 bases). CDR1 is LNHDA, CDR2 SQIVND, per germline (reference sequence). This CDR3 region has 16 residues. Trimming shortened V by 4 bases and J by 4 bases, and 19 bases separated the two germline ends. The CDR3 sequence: CASSTRQGTNTYGYTF. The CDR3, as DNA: TGTGCCAGTAGTACCCGGCAGGGGACGAACACCTATGGCTACACCTTC.

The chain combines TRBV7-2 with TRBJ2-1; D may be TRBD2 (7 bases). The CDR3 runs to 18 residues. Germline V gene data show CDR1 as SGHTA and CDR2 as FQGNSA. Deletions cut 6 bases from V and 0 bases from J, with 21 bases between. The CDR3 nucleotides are TGTGCCAGCAGTCGACAGTATGGGGGAGGGGGCTCCTACAATGAGCAGTTCTTC. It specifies CASSRQYGGGGSYNEQFF.

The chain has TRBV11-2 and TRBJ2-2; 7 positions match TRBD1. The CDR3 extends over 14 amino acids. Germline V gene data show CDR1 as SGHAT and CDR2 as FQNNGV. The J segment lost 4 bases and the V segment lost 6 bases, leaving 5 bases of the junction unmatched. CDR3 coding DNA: TGTGCCAGCAGGACAGGGTTGGTCACCGGGGAGCTGTTTTTT. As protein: CASRTGLVTGELFF.

The CDR3 DNA follows: TGTGCCAGCAGCTTGCGCACTAGCGGGATGGAGGAGACCCAGTACTTC. Protein product: CASSLRTSGMEETQYF. The chain recombines TRBV5-5 with TRBJ2-5, with 10 positions matching TRBD2. The CDR3 consists of 16 residues. Trimming at V came to 1 base and at J to 5 bases, leaving 8 bases not matched to a gene. The V gene's germline CDR1 is SGHKS and CDR2 YYEKEE (reference sequence).

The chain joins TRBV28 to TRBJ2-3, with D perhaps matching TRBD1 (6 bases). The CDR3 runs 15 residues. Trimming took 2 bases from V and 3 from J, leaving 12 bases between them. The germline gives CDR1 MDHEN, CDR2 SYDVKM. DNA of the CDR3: TGTGCCAGCAGTTTAGGGGGCAGGGTGACAGATACGCAGTATTTT. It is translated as CASSLGGRVTDTQYF.

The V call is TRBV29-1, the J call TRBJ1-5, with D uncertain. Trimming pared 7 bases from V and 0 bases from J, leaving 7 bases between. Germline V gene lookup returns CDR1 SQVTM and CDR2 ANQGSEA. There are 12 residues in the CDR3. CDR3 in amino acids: CSAGVSNQPQHF. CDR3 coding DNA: TGCAGCGCCGGGGTTAGCAATCAGCCCCAGCATTTT.

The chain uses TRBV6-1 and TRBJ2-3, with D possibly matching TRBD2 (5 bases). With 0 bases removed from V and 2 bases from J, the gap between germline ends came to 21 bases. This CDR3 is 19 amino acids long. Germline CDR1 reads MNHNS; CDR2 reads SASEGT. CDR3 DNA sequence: TGTGCCAGCAGTGAAGCGAGCAGGAGTGCTAGCCGGGCCACAGATACGCAGTATTTT. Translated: CASSEASRSASRATDTQYF.

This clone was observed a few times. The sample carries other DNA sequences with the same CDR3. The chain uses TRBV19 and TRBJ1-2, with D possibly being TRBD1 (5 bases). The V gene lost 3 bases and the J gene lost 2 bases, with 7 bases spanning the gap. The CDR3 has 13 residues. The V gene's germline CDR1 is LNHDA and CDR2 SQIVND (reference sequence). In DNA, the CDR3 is TGTGCCAGTAGTATTAGGGGCAACTATGGCTACACCTTC. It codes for CASSIRGNYGYTF.

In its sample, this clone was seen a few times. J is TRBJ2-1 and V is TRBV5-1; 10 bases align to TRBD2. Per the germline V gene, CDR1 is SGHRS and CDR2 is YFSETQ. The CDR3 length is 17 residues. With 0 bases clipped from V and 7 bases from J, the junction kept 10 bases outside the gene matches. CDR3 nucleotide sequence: TGCGCCAGCAGCTTGGGAAGAGCGGGAGGGCCTCGGAATGAGCAGTTCTTC. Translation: CASSLGRAGGPRNEQFF.

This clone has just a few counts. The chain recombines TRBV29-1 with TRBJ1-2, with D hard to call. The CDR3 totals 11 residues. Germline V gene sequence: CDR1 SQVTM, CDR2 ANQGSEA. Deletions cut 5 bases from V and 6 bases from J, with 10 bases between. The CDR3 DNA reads TGCAGCGTTAAAGGAGTCGATGGCTACACCTTC. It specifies CSVKGVDGYTF.

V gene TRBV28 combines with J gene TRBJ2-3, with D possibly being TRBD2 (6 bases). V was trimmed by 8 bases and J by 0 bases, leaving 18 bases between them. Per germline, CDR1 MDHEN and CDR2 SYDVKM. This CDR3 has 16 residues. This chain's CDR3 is CASGSLAGTSTDTQYF. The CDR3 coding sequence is TGTGCCAGCGGATCACTAGCAGGAACTAGCACAGATACGCAGTATTTT.

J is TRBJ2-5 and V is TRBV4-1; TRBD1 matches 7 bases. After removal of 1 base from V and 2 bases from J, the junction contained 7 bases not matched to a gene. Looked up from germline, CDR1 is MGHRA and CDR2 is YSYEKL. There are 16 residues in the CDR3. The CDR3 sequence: CASSQVTGTAQETQYF. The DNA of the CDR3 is TGCGCCAGCAGCCAAGTGACGGGGACAGCTCAAGAGACCCAGTACTTC.